These 17 T cell receptor beta chains originate from one sample sequenced in a study of lymphopenia after photon versus proton radiotherapy (dated 2019 in TCRdb). Library creation used the immunoSEQ multiplex PCR assay. Sourced from immuneACCESS, this table was stored by TCRdb with only in-frame sequences that have V and J called. A share of the clones is absent; for the studies checked, an unresolved V gene accounts for under half, and the remainder has no known explanation. Present in this sample are about 45,000 clones, 65% to 90% of which were seen just once. The ten largest clonotypes hold 2.2% of the sample. This sample comprised peripheral blood, obtained from a patient treated with photon-based radiotherapy. Receptors were obtained from a man between 40 and 49 years old with gastric cancer.

This clone was found once. The chain uses TRBV18 and TRBJ2-3, with 8 bases identical to TRBD2. Trimming at V came to 6 bases and at J to 2 bases, leaving 10 bases not matched to a gene. This CDR3 comprises 16 residues. The germline V gene has CDR1 KGHSH and CDR2 LQKENI. The DNA of the CDR3 is TGTGCCAGCTCGTCCGGGACTAGGATTCTCACAGATACGCAGTATTTT. Its translation: CASSSGTRILTDTQYF.

Points on this clone: Other DNA sequences of this sample code for an identical CDR3. This chain uses TRBV11-2 with TRBJ2-1; TRBD1 is a possible D gene (6 bases). CDR3 length: 13 amino acids. CDR1 and CDR2 (germline): SGHAT, FQNNGV. Trimming removed 6 bases from V and 4 bases from J, with 10 bases in between. CDR3 coding DNA: TGTGCCAGCAGTCAAGGACAGTACAATGAGCAGTTCTTC. It translates to CASSQGQYNEQFF.

The chain has TRBV6-5 and TRBJ1-5; no clear D. Per germline, CDR1 MNHEY and CDR2 SVGAGI. The CDR3 consists of 13 residues. Trimming pared 5 bases from V and 4 bases from J, leaving 9 bases between. This chain's CDR3 is CASSLGPNQPQHF. The CDR3 region has the DNA TGTGCCAGCAGTCTGGGCCCTAATCAGCCCCAGCATTTT.

A note on this clone: The sample has other DNA sequences that encode this CDR3 too. V and J are TRBV29-1 and TRBJ1-1; D is perhaps TRBD1 (6 bases). V shed 6 bases and J shed 5 bases, with 16 bases lying between them. Germline loops: CDR1 SQVTM, CDR2 ANQGSEA. This CDR3 region has 13 residues. The CDR3 protein is CSVGGGLWTEAFF. The CDR3 bases are TGCAGCGTAGGGGGGGGGCTCTGGACTGAAGCTTTCTTT.

The chain employs TRBV2 and TRBJ1-1, with 7 nucleotides matching TRBD1. Trimming cost V 6 bases and J 6 bases; bases outside gene matches: 13. Looked up from germline, CDR1 is SNHLY and CDR2 is FYNNEI. The CDR3 is made up of 15 amino acids. The DNA of the CDR3 is TGTGCCAGCAGGCCTCGACAGGGCTTTAGGCCTGAAGCTTTCTTT. As protein: CASRPRQGFRPEAFF.

The CDR3 loop is CASSPLGLGYTF. CDR3 bases: TGTGCCAGCAGCCCCCTGGGGCTCGGCTACACCTTC. The chain has TRBV14 and TRBJ1-2; a weak D match, TRBD1 (5 bases). This CDR3 has 12 residues. Per the germline V gene, CDR1 is SGHDN and CDR2 is FVKESK. Trimming took 4 bases from V and 8 from J, leaving 11 bases between them.

The J gene is TRBJ1-6, the V gene TRBV18; TRBD1 matches at 7 bases. Germline loops: CDR1 KGHSH, CDR2 LQKENI. V shed 3 bases, J shed 6 bases, and the junction held 11 bases outside the gene matches. This CDR3 spans 17 amino acids. The CDR3 bases are TGTGCCAGCTCACCCGCTACAGGGGTAGGAACTAATTCACCCCTCCACTTT. This sequence encodes CASSPATGVGTNSPLHF.

CDR3 amino acids: CASQGTVNTGELFF. CDR3 DNA sequence: TGTGCCAGCCAGGGAACCGTGAACACCGGGGAGCTGTTTTTT. The V and J genes are TRBV2 and TRBJ2-2; D is perhaps TRBD1 (5 bases). Germline loops: CDR1 SNHLY, CDR2 FYNNEI. Trimming shortened V by 8 bases and J by 1 base, and 11 bases separated the two germline ends. The CDR3 has 14 amino acids.

The rearrangement links TRBV7-9 to TRBJ1-5; maybe TRBD1 (6 bases). With 5 bases removed from V and 5 bases from J, the gap between germline ends came to 7 bases. This CDR3 spans 12 amino acids. Germline CDR1 is SEHNR and CDR2 is FQNEAQ (reference sequence). The CDR3 nucleotides read TGTGCCAGCAGCCCAGGGGATCAGCCCCAGCATTTT. Translating it yields CASSPGDQPQHF. Combining the CDR3 with reference TRBV7-9 and TRBJ1-5 gives the whole variable domain DTGVSQNPRHKITKRGQNVTFRCDPISEHNRLYWYRQTLGQGPEFLTYFQNEAQLEKSRLLSDRFSAERPKGSFSTLEIQRTEQGDSAMYLCASSPGDQPQHFGDGTRLSIL.

This clone was seen a handful of times. Different DNA sequences within this sample yield the same CDR3. The DNA of the CDR3 is TGTGCCCCCACTTCAGGGATAGGGTACGAGCAGTACTTC. It codes for CAPTSGIGYEQYF. The chain links TRBV10-3 to TRBJ2-7; a weak D match, TRBD1 (5 bases). This CDR3 spans 13 amino acids. CDR1 is ENHRY, CDR2 SYGVKD, per germline. V was shortened by 11 bases and J by 4 bases, with 18 bases between the two germline ends.

V gene TRBV19 combines with J gene TRBJ1-1; 8 nucleotides match TRBD1. The germline CDR1 and CDR2 sequences are LNHDA and SQIVND (reference sequence). V gave up 5 bases and J gave up 1 base; unmatched junction bases: 3. The CDR3 is made up of 14 amino acids. Here the CDR3 reads CASSRQGQNTEAFF. Written as DNA, the CDR3 is TGTGCCAGTAGTCGACAGGGGCAGAACACTGAAGCTTTCTTT.

This chain joins TRBV11-1 and TRBJ2-1; 10 bases align to TRBD1. The CDR3 covers 15 residues. The germline CDR1 and CDR2 sequences are SGHAT and FQDESV (reference sequence). J was trimmed by 7 bases and V by 1 base; bases with no gene match: 4. In DNA form, the CDR3 reads TGTGCCAGCAGCTTAGAGTGGGGACAGGGGAATGAGCAGTTCTTC. Translated, it gives CASSLEWGQGNEQFF.

The chain combines TRBV18 with TRBJ1-4; 7 bases align to TRBD1. The V gene's germline CDR1 is KGHSH and CDR2 LQKENI. CDR3 length: 16 residues. The V and J ends lost 1 base and 3 bases, in that order; junction bases with no gene match: 5. The chain's CDR3 is CASSPRQGVANEKLFF. Written as DNA, the CDR3 is TGTGCCAGCTCACCACGCCAGGGGGTTGCTAATGAAAAACTGTTTTTT. Using reference TRBV18 and TRBJ1-4 for the parts outside the CDR3, the full variable domain is NAGVMQNPRHLVRRRGQEARLRCSPMKGHSHVYWYRQLPEEGLKFMVYLQKENIIDESGMPKERFSAEFPKEGPSILRIQQVVRGDSAAYFCASSPRQGVANEKLFFGSGTQLSVL.

The rearrangement uses TRBV10-3 and TRBJ2-7, with 8 positions matching TRBD1. The CDR3 covers 13 residues. V shed 10 bases, J shed 5 bases, and the junction held 10 bases outside the gene matches. CDR1 is ENHRY, CDR2 SYGVKD, per germline. CDR3: CATSGGRWDEQYF. CDR3 DNA sequence: TGTGCCACTTCAGGGGGCAGATGGGACGAGCAGTACTTC.

The rearrangement joins TRBV29-1 to TRBJ2-3, with D perhaps matching TRBD1 (5 bases). The V and J ends lost 3 bases and 0 bases respectively, with 10 bases between them. The CDR3 consists of 14 residues. Germline V CDR1 and CDR2: SQVTM, ANQGSEA. The CDR3 bases are TGCAGCGTTGATTTCCAGGGTAGCACAGATACGCAGTATTTT. Its translation is CSVDFQGSTDTQYF.

In the case of this clone: At the DNA level, this CDR3 is encoded by other sequences in the same sample as well. The chain links TRBV6-5 to TRBJ2-1; the D is unclear. The CDR3 spans 13 residues. Germline CDR1 reads MNHEY; CDR2 reads SVGAGI. V was clipped by 0 bases and J by 10 bases, with 10 bases between them. The CDR3 nucleotides are TGTGCCAGCAGTTACTCCTCGGGCAACGAGCAGTTCTTC. As protein: CASSYSSGNEQFF.

This chain links TRBV11-1 with TRBJ2-7, with D possibly being TRBD1 (5 bases). Germline values: CDR1 SGHAT, CDR2 FQDESV (reference sequence). V dropped 1 base and J dropped 2 bases, with 9 bases sitting between them. The CDR3 loop spans 14 amino acids. The CDR3 region is CASSLDDRAYEQYF. For the CDR3, the DNA is TGTGCCAGCAGCTTAGACGACAGAGCCTACGAGCAGTACTTC.